This T cell receptor beta chain was captured by sequencing in a study of cytomegalovirus exposure and HLA in healthy donors. This CDR3 comprises 16 residues. V was trimmed by 4 bases and J by 1 base, leaving 16 bases between them. Germline V gene data show CDR1 as MDHEN and CDR2 as SYDVKM. Broader study findings: A later analysis appeared to link common viral pathogens to several of the most significant clusters. One cluster of highly shared sequence variants probably arose as a sequencing artifact. Generally TCR sequences proved uncommon, though certain public TCRs appeared in numerous donors.

PCR primers comprised 60 Vbeta and 13 Jbeta primers. The protocol was immunoSEQ multiplex PCR, while the TCRdb copy is restricted to in-frame clones and leaves out a portion. This repertoire comprises some 120,000 clones; its ten largest clones make up less than 4.5%. Concerning this clone: Its antigen is undetermined.

The rearrangement joins TRBV28 to TRBJ1-1; the D is unclear. What was sequenced was PBMCs. The TCR sequence derives from a man aged 18 to 29 in good health and CMV-seronegative. The CDR3 sequence: CASSSPGSFKNTEAFF. In DNA, the CDR3 is TGTGCCAGCAGTTCCCCGGGGAGCTTTAAGAACACTGAAGCTTTCTTT.